Following are 4 T cell receptor beta chains from one sample sequenced in a study of beta chain features in type 1 diabetes. Expressed TCRB transcripts were sequenced after all isolated RNA was converted to cDNA. Clones were read by immunoSEQ multiplex PCR, and TCRdb kept only the in-frame ones, dropping some. Of around 180,000 clones listed, about 13% were seen once; the top ten hold less than 0.7%. Specimen: central memory CD4+ T cells from blood. Source of these receptors: a woman younger than 35 in good health.

This chain joins TRBV9 and TRBJ2-5, with D perhaps matching TRBD2 (7 bases). Trimming pared 2 bases from V and 5 bases from J, leaving 13 bases between. The CDR3 consists of 14 residues. In germline, CDR1 is SGDLS, CDR2 YYNGEE. The CDR3 coding sequence is TGTGCCAGCAGCGTGGGGGGGCAGCGGGAGACCCAGTACTTC. Its protein product is CASSVGGQRETQYF.

This clone was seen a handful of times. The chain uses TRBV7-2 and TRBJ2-2, with TRBD2 as a possible D gene (5 bases). The CDR3 is 15 amino acids. Germline V gene lookup returns CDR1 SGHTA and CDR2 FQGNSA. The V and J ends lost 5 bases and 2 bases respectively, with 12 bases between them. The CDR3 bases are TGTGCCAGCAGCGGGAAAGCGGTAAACACCGGGGAGCTGTTTTTT. Its protein is CASSGKAVNTGELFF. The whole variable domain, remainder taken from reference TRBV7-2 and TRBJ2-2, is GAGVSQSPSNKVTEKGKDVELRCDPISGHTALYWYRQSLGQGLEFLIYFQGNSAPDKSGLPSDRFSAERTGGSVSTLTIQRTQQEDSAVYLCASSGKAVNTGELFFGEGSRLTVL.

On this clone: Other DNA sequences from this sample encode an identical CDR3 as well. CDR3 coding DNA: TGCGCCAGCAGTCGTTTGGCGGGCCCAAGCTCCTACAATGAGCAGTTCTTC. Encoded protein: CASSRLAGPSSYNEQFF. V usage is TRBV5-1 and J usage is TRBJ2-1, with a tentative D call TRBD2 (5 bases). Trimming left V 5 bases short and J 0 bases short, with 18 bases between. Germline V gene data show CDR1 as SGHRS and CDR2 as YFSETQ. The CDR3 extends over 17 amino acids.

This clone occurred many times. This rearrangement joins TRBV9 to TRBJ2-3, with 11 bases identical to TRBD2. CDR3 length equals 15 residues. The germline V gene has CDR1 SGDLS and CDR2 YYNGEE. V was clipped by 6 bases and J by 6 bases; unmatched bases: 9. The CDR3 sequence: CASNELAGVADTQYF. In nucleotides, the CDR3 is TGTGCCAGCAACGAACTAGCGGGAGTTGCGGATACGCAGTATTTT.